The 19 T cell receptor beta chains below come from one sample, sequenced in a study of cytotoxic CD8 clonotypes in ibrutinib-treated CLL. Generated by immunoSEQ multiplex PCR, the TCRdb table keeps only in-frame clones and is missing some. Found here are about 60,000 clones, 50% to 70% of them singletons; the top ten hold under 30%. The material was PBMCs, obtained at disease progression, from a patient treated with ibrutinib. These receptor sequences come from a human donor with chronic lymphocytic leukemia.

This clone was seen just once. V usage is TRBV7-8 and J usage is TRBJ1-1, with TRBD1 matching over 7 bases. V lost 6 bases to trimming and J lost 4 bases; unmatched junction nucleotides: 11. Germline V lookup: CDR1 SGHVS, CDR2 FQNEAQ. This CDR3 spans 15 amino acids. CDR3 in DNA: TGTGCCAGCAGGGAAAACAGGGGAGAGGTCACTGAAGCTTTCTTT. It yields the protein CASRENRGEVTEAFF. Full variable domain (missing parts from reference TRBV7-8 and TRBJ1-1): GAGVSQSPRYKVAKRGQDVALRCDPISGHVSLFWYQQALGQGPEFLTYFQNEAQLDKSGLPSDRFFAERPEGSVSTLKIQRTQQEDSAVYLCASRENRGEVTEAFFGQGTRLTVV.

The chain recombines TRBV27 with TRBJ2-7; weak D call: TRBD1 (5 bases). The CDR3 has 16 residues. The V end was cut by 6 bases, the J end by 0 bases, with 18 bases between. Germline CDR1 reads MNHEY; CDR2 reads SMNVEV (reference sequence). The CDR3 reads CASSRMGTGLSYEQYF. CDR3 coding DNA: TGTGCCAGCAGCCGAATGGGTACAGGCCTCTCCTACGAGCAGTACTTC.

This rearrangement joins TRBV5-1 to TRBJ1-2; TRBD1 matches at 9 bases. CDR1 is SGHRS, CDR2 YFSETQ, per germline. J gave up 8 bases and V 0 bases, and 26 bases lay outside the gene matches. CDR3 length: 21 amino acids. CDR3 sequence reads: CASSLDRTLTDLGTGRGGYTF. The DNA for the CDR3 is TGCGCCAGCAGCTTGGACCGTACCCTCACTGATTTAGGGACAGGGAGAGGAGGCTACACCTTC. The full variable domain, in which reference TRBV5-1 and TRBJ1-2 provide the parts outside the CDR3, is KAGVTQTPRYLIKTRGQQVTLSCSPISGHRSVSWYQQTPGQGLQFLFEYFSETQRNKGNFPGRFSGRQFSNSRSEMNVSTLELGDSALYLCASSLDRTLTDLGTGRGGYTFGSGTRLTVV.

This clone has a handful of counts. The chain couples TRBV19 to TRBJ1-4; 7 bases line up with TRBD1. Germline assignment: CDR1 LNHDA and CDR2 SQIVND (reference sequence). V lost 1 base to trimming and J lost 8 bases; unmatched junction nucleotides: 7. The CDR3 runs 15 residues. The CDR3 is CASSIGQGVGEKLFF. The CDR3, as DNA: TGTGCCAGTAGTATAGGGCAGGGGGTTGGAGAAAAACTGTTTTTT.

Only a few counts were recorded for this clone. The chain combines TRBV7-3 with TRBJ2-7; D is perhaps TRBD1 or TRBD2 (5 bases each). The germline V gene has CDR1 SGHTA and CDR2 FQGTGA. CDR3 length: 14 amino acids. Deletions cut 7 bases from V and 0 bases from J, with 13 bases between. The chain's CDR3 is CASKISGASYEQYF. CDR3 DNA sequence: TGTGCCAGCAAGATTTCCGGGGCCTCCTACGAGCAGTACTTC.

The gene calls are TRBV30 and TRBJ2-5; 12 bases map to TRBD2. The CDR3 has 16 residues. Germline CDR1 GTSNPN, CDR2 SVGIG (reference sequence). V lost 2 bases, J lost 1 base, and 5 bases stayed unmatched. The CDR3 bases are TGTGCCTGGAGTTCTAGCGGGGGGGCCGTCCAAGAGACCCAGTACTTC. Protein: CAWSSSGGAVQETQYF.

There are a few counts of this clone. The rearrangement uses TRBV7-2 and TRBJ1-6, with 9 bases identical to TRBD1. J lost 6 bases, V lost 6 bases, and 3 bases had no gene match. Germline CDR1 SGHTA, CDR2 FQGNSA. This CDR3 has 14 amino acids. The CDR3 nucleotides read TGTGCCAGCAGGGGGACAGGGAGTAATTCACCCCTCCACTTT. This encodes CASRGTGSNSPLHF.

CDR3 sequence: CASTPFPRGQGLGNEQFF. The CDR3 nucleotides read TGTGCCAGCACCCCGTTCCCTAGAGGTCAGGGTTTGGGGAATGAGCAGTTCTTC. The gene calls are TRBV27 and TRBJ2-1, with a tentative D call TRBD1 (5 bases). Germline CDR1 and CDR2: MNHEY and SMNVEV (reference sequence). The CDR3 covers 18 residues. The germline V and J ends were trimmed by 7 bases and 7 bases, with 29 bases remaining between them.

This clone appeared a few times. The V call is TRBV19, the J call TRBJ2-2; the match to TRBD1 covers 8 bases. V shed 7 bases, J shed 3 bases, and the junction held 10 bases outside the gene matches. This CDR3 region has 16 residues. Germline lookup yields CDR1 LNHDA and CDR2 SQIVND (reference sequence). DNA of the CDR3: TGTGCCAGTATTCGGGGTCAGGGGGCATACACCGGGGAGCTGTTTTTT. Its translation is CASIRGQGAYTGELFF.

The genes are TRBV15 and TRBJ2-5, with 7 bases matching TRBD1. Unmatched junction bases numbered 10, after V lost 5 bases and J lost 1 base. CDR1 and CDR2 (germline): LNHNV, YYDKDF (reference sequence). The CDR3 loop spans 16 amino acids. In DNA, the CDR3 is TGTGCCACCAGCGGTTTGACAGGGAGCCTCCAAGAGACCCAGTACTTC. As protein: CATSGLTGSLQETQYF.

The CDR3 coding sequence is TGTGCCAGCTCACGACGGGCAGGGGGCCTGGGAGATACGCAGTATTTT. Amino acid sequence: CASSRRAGGLGDTQYF. The rearrangement links TRBV18 to TRBJ2-3, with TRBD1 matching over 8 bases. With V trimmed by 4 bases and J by 5 bases, 11 bases remained unmatched. Germline assignment: CDR1 KGHSH and CDR2 LQKENI. The CDR3 totals 16 residues. The full variable domain, rest sourced from reference TRBV18 and TRBJ2-3, is NAGVMQNPRHLVRRRGQEARLRCSPMKGHSHVYWYRQLPEEGLKFMVYLQKENIIDESGMPKERFSAEFPKEGPSILRIQQVVRGDSAAYFCASSRRAGGLGDTQYFGPGTRLTVL.

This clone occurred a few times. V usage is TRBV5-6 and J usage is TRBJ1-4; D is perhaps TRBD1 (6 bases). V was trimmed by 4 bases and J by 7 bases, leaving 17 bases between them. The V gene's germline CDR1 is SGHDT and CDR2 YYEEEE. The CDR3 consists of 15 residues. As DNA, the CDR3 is TGTGCCAGCAGCGGTGAGGTTACAGGGAGTGAAAAACTGTTTTTT. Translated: CASSGEVTGSEKLFF.

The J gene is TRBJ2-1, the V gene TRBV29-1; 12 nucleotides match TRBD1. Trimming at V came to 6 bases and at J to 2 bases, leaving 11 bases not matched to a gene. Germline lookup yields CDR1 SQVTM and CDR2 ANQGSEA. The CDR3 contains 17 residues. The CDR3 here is CSVLWDRGPSTYNEQFF. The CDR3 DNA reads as TGCAGCGTCCTCTGGGACAGGGGGCCAAGTACCTACAATGAGCAGTTCTTC.

The CDR3 is CATSSPGGIPEQFF. The CDR3 DNA reads TGTGCCACCAGCAGCCCTGGTGGGATCCCTGAGCAGTTCTTC. The V call is TRBV15, the J call TRBJ2-1; D not certain. The CDR3 is 14 residues long. CDR1 and CDR2 from the germline V gene are LNHNV and YYDKDF (reference sequence). Trimming left V 3 bases short and J 9 bases short, with 15 bases between.

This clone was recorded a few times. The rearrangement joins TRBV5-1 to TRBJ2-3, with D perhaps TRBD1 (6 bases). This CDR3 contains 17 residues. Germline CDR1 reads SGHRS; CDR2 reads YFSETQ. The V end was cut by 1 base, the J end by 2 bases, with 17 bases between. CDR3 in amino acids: CASSLSAGTGHTDTQYF. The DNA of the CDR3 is TGCGCCAGCAGCTTGAGTGCCGGGACGGGACACACAGATACGCAGTATTTT.

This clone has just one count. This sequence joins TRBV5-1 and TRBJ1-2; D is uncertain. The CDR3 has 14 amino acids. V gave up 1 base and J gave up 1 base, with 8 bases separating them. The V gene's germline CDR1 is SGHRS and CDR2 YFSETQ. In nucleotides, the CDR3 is TGCGCCAGCAGCTTGAACCCGATTAACTATGGCTACACCTTC. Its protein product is CASSLNPINYGYTF. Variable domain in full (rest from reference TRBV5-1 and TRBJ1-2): KAGVTQTPRYLIKTRGQQVTLSCSPISGHRSVSWYQQTPGQGLQFLFEYFSETQRNKGNFPGRFSGRQFSNSRSEMNVSTLELGDSALYLCASSLNPINYGYTFGSGTRLTVV.

CDR3 DNA: TGTGCCAGCAGCCAAGGAGACCACTACGAGCAGTACTTC. Translation: CASSQGDHYEQYF. J is TRBJ2-7 and V is TRBV14; D uncertain. Germline values: CDR1 SGHDN, CDR2 FVKESK. This CDR3 comprises 13 residues. Deletions cut 1 base from V and 3 bases from J, with 7 bases between.

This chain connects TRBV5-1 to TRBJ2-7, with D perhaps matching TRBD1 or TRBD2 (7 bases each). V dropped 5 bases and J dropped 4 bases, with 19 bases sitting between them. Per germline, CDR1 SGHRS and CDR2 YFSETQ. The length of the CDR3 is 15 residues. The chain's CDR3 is CASRTQAGQSYEQYF. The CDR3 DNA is TGCGCCAGCAGGACCCAAGCGGGACAGAGTTACGAGCAGTACTTC.

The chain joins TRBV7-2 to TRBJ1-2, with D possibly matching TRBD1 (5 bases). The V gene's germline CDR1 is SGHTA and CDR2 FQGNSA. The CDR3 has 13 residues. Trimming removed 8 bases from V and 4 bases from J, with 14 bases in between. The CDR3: CASGSGMGYGYTF. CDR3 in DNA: TGTGCCAGCGGTTCAGGGATGGGCTATGGCTACACCTTC.